This TCR beta chain derives from a study of cytomegalovirus exposure and HLA in healthy donors. Findings and limits, study-wide: V segments that were indistinguishable, TRBV6-2 and TRBV6-3 among them, were omitted from analysis.

V lost 0 bases and J lost 8, with 9 bases in between. The CDR3 is made up of 12 amino acids. The PCR contained 60 Vbeta and 13 Jbeta primers. The data were produced by immunoSEQ multiplex PCR, yet TCRdb's version contains in-frame clones alone and is incomplete. The sample contains 120,000 or so clones, 65% to 85% of which appear only once. About this clone itself: The target antigen is unknown.

Sequenced material: PBMCs. The chain employs TRBV5-3 and TRBJ2-7; maybe TRBD2 (6 bases). TRBV5-3 has ORF status, its function being uncertain. The receptor was isolated from a man aged 45 to 65 in good health and CMV-seronegative. CDR3 DNA sequence: TGTGCCAGAAGCTTGGCGGGGGAAAAGCAGTACTTC. It specifies CARSLAGEKQYF.